This TCR beta chain was identified during a study of blood T cell repertoires in COVID-19. Overall study context: Acute and convalescent COVID-19 specimens originated in the United States, Italy and Spain. Sample material is recorded as cDNA or gDNA derived from T cells, B-cell-depleted T cells, or PBMCs.

Germline CDR1 and CDR2: SNHLY and FYNNEI. The CDR3 contains 13 residues. The ends were cut back, 5 bases at V and 1 base at J, with 8 bases in the middle. Generated by immunoSEQ multiplex PCR, the TCRdb table keeps only in-frame clones and is missing some. The sample has a few hundred thousand clones; 85% to 90% are singletons. Specimen: peripheral blood. This clonotype was obtained from a man aged 55-75 years with acute or convalescent COVID-19. The chain recombines TRBV2 with TRBJ1-1; no reliable D call. CDR3 sequence reads: CASSIYGNTEAFF. As DNA, the CDR3 is TGTGCCAGCAGTATCTACGGGAACACTGAAGCTTTCTTT.